These 12 T cell receptor beta chains were sequenced from one sample in a study of a mutant IDH1 vaccine in newly diagnosed glioma. Time point meaning: baseline, week 1 (first vaccination visit). Stated treatment: pre-vaccination baseline after standard-of-care therapy. TCRdb keeps only in-frame clones here, not all; method: immunoSEQ multiplex PCR. The repertoire holds about 24,000 clones, 91% seen once, with approximately 9.1% in the top ten. The specimen comprised PBMCs, sampled from a glioma patient treated with radiotherapy, temozolomide or both. The source is a man between 25 and 39 years old with glioma.

The chain carries TRBV29-1 and TRBJ2-5, with 7 bases identical to TRBD2. J lost 2 bases, V lost 4 bases, and 7 bases had no gene match. CDR3 size: 14 residues. Germline-derived CDR1 and CDR2 are SQVTM and ANQGSEA. CDR3 DNA sequence: TGCAGCGTTGTACTAGCGACCGCGCAAGAGACCCAGTACTTC. Translating it yields CSVVLATAQETQYF.

The count of this clone is one. The V gene is TRBV5-1, the J gene TRBJ2-7; TRBD2 aligns across 12 bases. In germline, CDR1 is SGHRS, CDR2 YFSETQ. The CDR3 is made up of 14 amino acids. V gave up 8 bases and J gave up 3 bases; unmatched junction bases: 6. As DNA, the CDR3 is TGCGCCAGTAGACTAGCGGGAGCCCTCTACGAGCAGTACTTC. It specifies CASRLAGALYEQYF.

The chain combines TRBV5-1 with TRBJ1-1; D ambiguous. The CDR3 loop spans 14 amino acids. The ends were cut back, 4 bases at V and 3 bases at J, with 13 bases in the middle. The germline V gene encodes CDR1 SGHRS and CDR2 YFSETQ. The CDR3 nucleotides read TGCGCCAGCAGCGCCTTCCTAGCGGACACTGAAGCTTTCTTT. Protein product: CASSAFLADTEAFF.

J is TRBJ1-2 and V is TRBV2; D gene unclear. Per germline, CDR1 SNHLY and CDR2 FYNNEI. The CDR3 contains 11 residues. V lost 4 bases and J 7 bases, leaving 7 bases between the germline ends. This CDR3 is CASSAAFGYTF. The DNA of the CDR3 is TGTGCCAGCAGTGCGGCGTTTGGCTACACCTTC.

The chain combines TRBV5-1 with TRBJ1-1; D may be TRBD1 (6 bases). Per the germline V gene, CDR1 is SGHRS and CDR2 is YFSETQ. The CDR3 is made up of 15 amino acids. V shed 1 base and J shed 1 base, with 11 bases lying between them. CDR3 protein: CASSLTGRANTEAFF. Here the CDR3 DNA reads TGCGCCAGCAGCTTGACAGGGCGGGCGAACACTGAAGCTTTCTTT.

The V gene is TRBV5-1, the J gene TRBJ2-4, with no clear D. Germline V CDR1 and CDR2: SGHRS, YFSETQ. The CDR3 extends over 16 amino acids. Trimming left V 3 bases short and J 0 bases short, with 13 bases between. The CDR3 nucleotides are TGCGCCAGCAGCTACGGCCTTGTACTAGCCAAAAACATTCAGTACTTC. Translated, it gives CASSYGLVLAKNIQYF.

CDR3 DNA sequence: TGTGCCAGTAGCTGGGCGGGTAGCAATCAGCCCCAGCATTTT. Translation: CASSWAGSNQPQHF. The gene calls are TRBV19 and TRBJ1-5; D is unclear. Germline CDR1 LNHDA, CDR2 SQIVND (reference sequence). Trimming cost V 6 bases and J 0 bases, with 9 bases left between them. The CDR3 length is 14 residues.

CDR3 residues: CASRPDRGASNEQFF. The DNA of the CDR3 is TGTGCCAGCAGACCAGACAGGGGAGCCTCCAATGAGCAGTTCTTC. This chain joins TRBV7-9 and TRBJ2-1, with 8 bases identical to TRBD1. V dropped 6 bases and J dropped 6; count of bases not matched to a gene: 10. CDR3 length: 15 amino acids. The V gene's germline CDR1 is SEHNR and CDR2 FQNEAQ (reference sequence).

V gene TRBV7-9 combines with J gene TRBJ2-1; a weak D match, TRBD2 (6 bases). The germline V gene encodes CDR1 SEHNR and CDR2 FQNEAQ (reference sequence). CDR3 size: 15 residues. The V end lost 5 bases, the J end lost 1 base, and 12 bases lay between the germline ends. CDR3 sequence (DNA): TGTGCCAGCAGCCCTGCGGGGCTATCCTACAATGAGCAGTTCTTC. This gives the protein CASSPAGLSYNEQFF.

The CDR3: CASSERGSYGYTF. The CDR3 DNA reads as TGTGCCAGCAGCGAGAGGGGTAGCTATGGCTACACCTTC. The chain recombines TRBV7-9 with TRBJ1-2; a possible D gene is TRBD1 (5 bases). V lost 5 bases and J 4 bases, leaving 11 bases between the germline ends. Germline V gene sequence: CDR1 SEHNR, CDR2 FQNEAQ (reference sequence). The CDR3 length is 13 residues.

The V and J genes are TRBV10-2 and TRBJ2-3; tentative D call: TRBD2 (6 bases). Germline lookup yields CDR1 WSHSY and CDR2 SAAADI. V lost 2 bases to trimming and J lost 4 bases, with 13 bases between them. The CDR3 is 15 residues long. The CDR3 sequence is CASSERQRASDTQYF. CDR3 in DNA: TGCGCCAGCAGTGAGCGGCAGCGGGCGTCAGATACGCAGTATTTT.

This chain uses TRBV7-2 with TRBJ2-5; the match to TRBD1 covers 12 bases. The last part of the DNA fits TRBJ2-7 better; the J call may be wrong. CDR3 length equals 15 residues. Germline V gene data show CDR1 as SGHTA and CDR2 as FQGNSA. The CDR3 nucleotides read TGTGCCAGCAGCCGGGACAGGGGGCGATTCTACGAGCAGTACTTC. This encodes CASSRDRGRFYEQYF.